Detailed here is one T cell receptor (beta chain). Produced via immunoSEQ multiplex PCR; TCRdb's table is partial and in-frame only. The table includes fewer than 850,000 clones, about 96% detected once. CD45RO-negative, CCR7-positively selected cells formed the naive CD8 fraction, excluding terminally differentiated effector memory CD45RA+ cells. This entry is derived from a study of shared clonotypes between healthy human individuals. Sample: naive CD8+ T cells sorted from blood. The origin of this receptor is a man aged 30-40 years in good health.

The CDR3 bases are TGTGCCAGCCTGGAAGGGCGTGAAGCTTTCTTT. Translated: CASLEGREAFF. V gene TRBV28 combines with J gene TRBJ1-1; D call uncertain. The CDR3 contains 11 residues. The V and J ends lost 8 bases and 7 bases respectively, with 11 bases between them. Germline CDR1 reads MDHEN; CDR2 reads SYDVKM.